This TCR beta chain comes out of a study of shared clonotypes between healthy human individuals. Generated by immunoSEQ multiplex PCR, the TCRdb table keeps only in-frame clones and is missing some. The profile covers about 2.3 million clones, with roughly 90% appearing a single time and 0.37% taken by the ten largest. Germline loops: CDR1 SGHAT, CDR2 FQNNGV. This CDR3 is built from 15 residues. General observations from the study: Rarefaction revealed incomplete sorted-subset sequencing despite large depth.

Concerning this clone: The antigen is undetermined.

The chain is built from TRBV11-2 and TRBJ2-5, with 8 bases aligning to TRBD1. With the DNA end fitting TRBJ2-7 better, the J assignment may be wrong. The sequence derives from a man aged 18 to 30 in good health. Some clones in this sample may be carry-over from other donors' samples. The sample consisted of naive CD4+ T cells from PBMCs. The subset: CD45RA+ positively selected. The CDR3 protein is CASSSWTGNGHEQYF. Written as DNA, the CDR3 is TGTGCCAGCAGCTCCTGGACAGGGAATGGACACGAGCAGTACTTC.